This T cell receptor (beta chain) derives from a study of T-cell reconstitution after alpha-beta-depleted transplantation in children. General study results and limits: Elevated TCRbeta diversity at day 60 was traced, in some patients, to surviving recipient T cells and thymic progenitors. Hyperexpanded clones declined; after one year, newly produced T cells mostly supplied diversity. Expanded clones from the graft, numbering several hundred, reportedly supplied alpha-beta T cells about two months after transplant.

Preparation of the TCRbeta library was carried out with unique molecular identifiers. One entry per CDR3 protein, called by TCRdb with MiXCR from the PCR reads. The sample has hundreds of thousands of distinct CDR3 sequences, 23% seen once. In its sample, this clonotype was seen many times. The antigen is undetermined. There are 15 residues in the CDR3. Trimming pared 1 base from V and 2 bases from J, leaving 11 bases between. CDR1 SGHAT and CDR2 FQNNGV come from the germline V gene. The starting material was PBMCs, mostly from graft donor cells, obtained 360 days after TCRalphabeta/CD19-depleted stem cell transplant. V and J are TRBV11-2 and TRBJ2-5; unclear D gene. The sequence was obtained from a boy less than two years old who had a stem cell transplant for acute myeloid leukemia, so the T cells may come from the graft donor. The CDR3 DNA is TGTGCCAGCAGCTTAGGTTGGGCAGGTCAAGAGACCCAGTACTTC. Residues: CASSLGWAGQETQYF.